The clone carrying this TCR beta chain has more than one count but fewer than ten. What it binds is unknown. Via MiXCR, TCRdb re-called the reads, giving one row per CDR3 protein. The sample yields about 160,000 distinct CDR3 sequences, about a fifth seen once. The sample is drawn from a study of T cell repertoires in cytomegalovirus infection. Study-wide context: Public signatures in TCR beta pointed to CMV infection and matching HLA type. Study-level findings and limits: Pooled public TCR beta family frequency picked out CMV carriers with the relevant HLA. What dominated the ex vivo response were HLA-C-restricted CMV-specific TCR beta clonotypes.

Sequencing was performed on CD8+ T cells from cultured PBMCs, taken from culture after CMV antigen stimulation. This sequence was found in a human donor in good health (CMV status not recorded). Some clones in this sample may be carry-over from other donors' samples.

The DNA of the CDR3 is TGTGCCACCAGTGATTATCCCCGGGGGCGAGGTCAAGAGACCCAGTACTTC. It translates to CATSDYPRGRGQETQYF. The rearrangement joins TRBV24-1 to TRBJ2-5; D may match TRBD1 or TRBD2 (6 bases each). This CDR3 is built from 17 residues. CDR1 is KGHDR, CDR2 SFDVKD, per germline. V lost 2 bases and J lost 2, with 17 bases in between.